Shown below are 30 T cell receptor beta chains from a single sample sequenced in a study of identifying expanded T cells in peripheral blood. Clones were sequenced by immunoSEQ multiplex PCR, and TCRdb holds only the in-frame ones, with some missing. Seen here are more than 80,000 clones, around 88% observed once, and the top ten hold 4% to 4.5%. The sequencing input was blood. The receptor set was obtained from a person aged 18 to 70 in good health.

This chain uses TRBV27 with TRBJ2-7; the D gene is possibly TRBD1 (6 bases). Trimming shortened V by 5 bases and J by 4 bases, and 15 bases separated the two germline ends. In germline, CDR1 is MNHEY, CDR2 SMNVEV (reference sequence). This CDR3 has 14 residues. The CDR3 nucleotides are TGTGCCAGCAGTGATAATGGGGGCAAATACGAGCAGTACTTC. This encodes CASSDNGGKYEQYF.

The rearrangement links TRBV13 to TRBJ2-1, with a weak D call TRBD2 (6 bases). Germline values: CDR1 PRHDT, CDR2 FYEKMQ (reference sequence). V dropped 2 bases and J dropped 1 base, with 12 bases sitting between them. The CDR3 has 16 residues. Here the CDR3 DNA reads TGTGCCAGCAGCTTATATCGCGGGAATTCCTACAATGAGCAGTTCTTC. Translating gives CASSLYRGNSYNEQFF.

This chain connects TRBV7-8 to TRBJ2-6; D is ambiguous. CDR3 length equals 17 residues. Germline V gene data show CDR1 as SGHVS and CDR2 as FQNEAQ. Trimming cost V 5 bases and J 0 bases, with 14 bases left between them. In nucleotides, the CDR3 is TGTGCCAGCAGCCCCCGGTCGGGCTACTCTGGGGCCAACGTCCTGACTTTC. Translated: CASSPRSGYSGANVLTF. Filled out from reference TRBV7-8 and TRBJ2-6, the complete variable domain reads GAGVSQSPRYKVAKRGQDVALRCDPISGHVSLFWYQQALGQGPEFLTYFQNEAQLDKSGLPSDRFFAERPEGSVSTLKIQRTQQEDSAVYLCASSPRSGYSGANVLTFGAGSRLTVL.

In its sample, this clone is medium-sized (0.01 to 0.1%). The gene calls are TRBV6-1 and TRBJ1-2; perhaps TRBD1 as D (5 bases). Trimming pared 4 bases from V and 7 bases from J, leaving 16 bases between. This CDR3 region has 14 residues. Germline CDR1 reads MNHNS; CDR2 reads SASEGT. In nucleotides, the CDR3 is TGTGCCAGCAGTGGATGGGGGGGGTCAGGTGGCTACACCTTC. Its translation: CASSGWGGSGGYTF.

In regard to this clone: The same CDR3 arises from other DNA sequences in this sample as well. This sequence joins TRBV6-4 and TRBJ2-2; unclear D gene. Trimming removed 0 bases at V and 4 bases at J, with 3 bases between. The CDR3 covers 13 residues. Germline loops: CDR1 MRHNA, CDR2 SNTAGT. For the CDR3, the DNA is TGTGCCAGCAGTGACTCGCCCACCGGGGAGCTGTTTTTT. Protein product: CASSDSPTGELFF.

This clone was counted only a few times. The rearrangement links TRBV6-4 to TRBJ2-2; 11 nucleotides line up with TRBD2. This CDR3 has 15 residues. Germline lookup yields CDR1 MRHNA and CDR2 SNTAGT. Trimming took 3 bases from V and 3 from J; bases not matched to a gene: 0. CDR3 sequence reads: CASSEGLADTGELFF. CDR3 nucleotide sequence: TGTGCCAGCAGTGAGGGACTAGCGGACACCGGGGAGCTGTTTTTT.

The chain combines TRBV5-1 with TRBJ1-1; D perhaps matches TRBD1 (6 bases). The V and J ends lost 3 bases and 3 bases respectively, with 15 bases between them. The CDR3 consists of 15 residues. The germline CDR1 and CDR2 sequences are SGHRS and YFSETQ. CDR3 loop: CASSSLTGSDTEAFF. CDR3 DNA sequence: TGCGCCAGCAGCTCCCTCACAGGGTCTGACACTGAAGCTTTCTTT.

The V call is TRBV4-2, the J call TRBJ1-3; D is undetermined. CDR1 and CDR2 from the germline V gene are LGHNA and YNFKEQ. This CDR3 has 15 amino acids. V lost 0 bases and J 0 bases, leaving 6 bases between the germline ends. The CDR3 loop reads CASSQESHSGNTIYF. In DNA form, the CDR3 reads TGTGCCAGCAGCCAAGAGAGCCACTCTGGAAACACCATATATTTT.

The chain is built from TRBV9 and TRBJ1-6; D is undetermined. V dropped 5 bases and J dropped 0 bases, with 9 bases sitting between them. Germline V gene data show CDR1 as SGDLS and CDR2 as YYNGEE. The CDR3 has 15 residues. CDR3 protein: CASSHKSSYNSPLHF. CDR3 nucleotides: TGTGCCAGCAGTCACAAAAGCTCCTATAATTCACCCCTCCACTTT. Supplemented by reference TRBV9 and TRBJ1-6, the full variable domain reads DSGVTQTPKHLITATGQRVTLRCSPRSGDLSVYWYQQSLDQGLQFLIQYYNGEERAKGNILERFSAQQFPDLHSELNLSSLELGDSALYFCASSHKSSYNSPLHFGNGTRLTVT.

The chain couples TRBV29-1 to TRBJ2-5; a possible D gene is TRBD1 (6 bases). CDR3 size: 13 residues. Germline V gene sequence: CDR1 SQVTM, CDR2 ANQGSEA. The ends were cut back, 3 bases at V and 5 bases at J, with 13 bases in the middle. The CDR3 spells CSVDQGMRETQYF. CDR3 DNA sequence: TGCAGCGTTGACCAGGGGATGAGGGAGACCCAGTACTTC. Drawing the rest from reference TRBV29-1 and TRBJ2-5, the complete variable domain is SAVISQKPSRDICQRGTSLTIQCQVDSQVTMMFWYRQQPGQSLTLIATANQGSEATYESGFVIDKFPISRPNLTFSTLTVSNMSPEDSSIYLCSVDQGMRETQYFGPGTRLLVL.

The chain employs TRBV28 and TRBJ2-7; D unresolved. Trimming stripped 6 bases from V and 0 bases from J, with 21 bases between. Germline assignment: CDR1 MDHEN and CDR2 SYDVKM. CDR3 size: 17 residues. The CDR3 DNA sequence: TGTGCCAGCAGCCCCCCCAGTTTGGCAGAGAGCTCCTACGAGCAGTACTTC. The encoded protein is CASSPPSLAESSYEQYF. Using reference TRBV28 and TRBJ2-7 for the parts outside the CDR3, the full variable domain is DVKVTQSSRYLVKRTGEKVFLECVQDMDHENMFWYRQDPGLGLRLIYFSYDVKMKEKGDIPEGYSVSREKKERFSLILESASTNQTSMYLCASSPPSLAESSYEQYFGPGTRLTVT.

The rearrangement links TRBV7-9 to TRBJ2-3; D is uncertain. Germline loops: CDR1 SEHNR, CDR2 FQNEAQ (reference sequence). V dropped 3 bases and J dropped 2 bases, with 15 bases sitting between them. This CDR3 region has 16 residues. The chain's CDR3 is CASSFFRAAVTDTQYF. Written as DNA, the CDR3 is TGTGCCAGCAGCTTTTTCCGAGCAGCCGTCACAGATACGCAGTATTTT.

At least ten counts were recorded for this clone. This sample also contains other DNA sequences that code for the same CDR3. This chain joins TRBV6-4 and TRBJ2-1; possibly TRBD2 for D (6 bases). The V gene lost 0 bases and the J gene lost 0 bases, with 6 bases spanning the gap. The CDR3 runs to 15 residues. Germline V gene lookup returns CDR1 MRHNA and CDR2 SNTAGT. CDR3 in DNA: TGTGCCAGCAGTGACTCTAGCGGCTCCTACAATGAGCAGTTCTTC. This sequence encodes CASSDSSGSYNEQFF.

This rearrangement joins TRBV6-4 to TRBJ2-2, with D hard to call. The germline V gene has CDR1 MRHNA and CDR2 SNTAGT. The V end lost 7 bases, the J end lost 5 bases, and 11 bases lay between the germline ends. The CDR3 has 13 amino acids. The CDR3 DNA reads TGTGCCAGCACGCCCGGCGAGACCGGGGAGCTGTTTTTT. Translating it yields CASTPGETGELFF.

The chain joins TRBV5-1 to TRBJ1-1; D not certain. V was shortened by 2 bases and J by 3 bases, with 8 bases between the two germline ends. In germline, CDR1 is SGHRS, CDR2 YFSETQ. The CDR3 has 13 residues. CDR3: CASSFGHDTEAFF. The CDR3, as DNA: TGCGCCAGCAGCTTTGGGCACGACACTGAAGCTTTCTTT.

This chain links TRBV19 with TRBJ1-4; D gene unclear. CDR1 is LNHDA, CDR2 SQIVND, per germline (reference sequence). The CDR3 is 16 amino acids. V lost 8 bases to trimming and J lost 0 bases, with 16 bases between them. The CDR3 region has the DNA TGTGCCAGTCGGCGGGAAGGGATAGCAACTAATGAAAAACTGTTTTTT. As protein: CASRREGIATNEKLFF. Together with reference TRBV19 and TRBJ1-4, the CDR3 gives the full variable domain: DGGITQSPKYLFRKEGQNVTLSCEQNLNHDAMYWYRQDPGQGLRLIYYSQIVNDFQKGDIAEGYSVSREKKESFPLTVTSAQKNPTAFYLCASRREGIATNEKLFFGSGTQLSVL.

V gene TRBV29-1 combines with J gene TRBJ1-2, with D possibly being TRBD1 (6 bases). Germline assignment: CDR1 SQVTM and CDR2 ANQGSEA. V was pared by 6 bases and J by 4 bases, with 24 bases between. The CDR3 extends over 16 amino acids. As DNA, the CDR3 is TGCAGCGTCGCAGCCTCCGTGGGGGGGCACGGCTATGGCTACACCTTC. This sequence encodes CSVAASVGGHGYGYTF. The whole variable domain, remainder taken from reference TRBV29-1 and TRBJ1-2, is SAVISQKPSRDICQRGTSLTIQCQVDSQVTMMFWYRQQPGQSLTLIATANQGSEATYESGFVIDKFPISRPNLTFSTLTVSNMSPEDSSIYLCSVAASVGGHGYGYTFGSGTRLTVV.

This chain joins TRBV11-2 and TRBJ2-3; D is unresolved. Germline assignment: CDR1 SGHAT and CDR2 FQNNGV. The CDR3 spans 15 residues. V was pared by 2 bases and J by 1 base, with 10 bases between. The CDR3 DNA follows: TGTGCCAGCAGCTTATCCAGGTTCGGCACAGATACGCAGTATTTT. Its translation: CASSLSRFGTDTQYF.

The chain recombines TRBV28 with TRBJ2-3; maybe TRBD2 (5 bases). Trimming took off 4 bases at V and 2 bases at J, with 13 bases between the two ends. Germline assignment: CDR1 MDHEN and CDR2 SYDVKM. The CDR3 contains 15 residues. The CDR3 is CASSSPSSDTDTQYF. The CDR3 DNA reads TGTGCCAGCAGTTCCCCGAGTAGCGACACAGATACGCAGTATTTT.

CDR3: CSVEHIRDRGRETQYF. CDR3 nucleotide sequence: TGCAGCGTCGAGCACATCCGGGACAGGGGGCGAGAGACCCAGTACTTC. The chain links TRBV29-1 to TRBJ2-5; 12 bases line up with TRBD1. V shed 6 bases and J 4 bases; nucleotides not matched to a gene: 12. Per germline, CDR1 SQVTM and CDR2 ANQGSEA. This CDR3 is 16 amino acids long. The full variable domain, completed using reference TRBV29-1 and TRBJ2-5, is SAVISQKPSRDICQRGTSLTIQCQVDSQVTMMFWYRQQPGQSLTLIATANQGSEATYESGFVIDKFPISRPNLTFSTLTVSNMSPEDSSIYLCSVEHIRDRGRETQYFGPGTRLLVL.

This clone was found once. V is TRBV5-1 and J is TRBJ2-2, with no clear D. This CDR3 is 15 amino acids long. Germline CDR1 and CDR2: SGHRS and YFSETQ. V lost 5 bases, J lost 6 bases, and 17 bases lay in between. The CDR3 DNA reads as TGCGCCAGCAGTCTTCAGATCATAGGCGCCGGGGAGCTGTTTTTT. The encoded protein is CASSLQIIGAGELFF.

The V gene is TRBV9, the J gene TRBJ2-2, with D uncertain. Per germline, CDR1 SGDLS and CDR2 YYNGEE. There are 14 residues in the CDR3. Trimming removed 3 bases from V and 0 bases from J, with 6 bases in between. The DNA for the CDR3 is TGTGCCAGCAGCGCCCATACGAACACCGGGGAGCTGTTTTTT. This translates into CASSAHTNTGELFF.

V is TRBV29-1 and J is TRBJ2-7, with D unclear. This CDR3 spans 12 amino acids. CDR1 and CDR2 from the germline V gene are SQVTM and ANQGSEA. The V and J ends lost 3 bases and 1 base respectively, with 7 bases between them. CDR3 nucleotides: TGCAGCGTTGATGGGGATTCCTACGAGCAGTACTTC. The encoded protein is CSVDGDSYEQYF.

This chain links TRBV7-9 with TRBJ2-7; no definite D call. V shed 5 bases and J shed 6 bases, with 11 bases lying between them. The CDR3 is made up of 12 amino acids. Germline V gene lookup returns CDR1 SEHNR and CDR2 FQNEAQ (reference sequence). CDR3 sequence reads: CASSRKTGEQYF. CDR3 DNA: TGTGCCAGCAGCCGGAAGACGGGCGAGCAGTACTTC.

This sequence joins TRBV6-1 and TRBJ2-3; perhaps D is TRBD1 or TRBD2 (6 bases each). The V and J ends lost 10 bases and 1 base respectively, with 15 bases between them. Germline assignment: CDR1 MNHNS and CDR2 SASEGT. CDR3 length: 14 amino acids. The CDR3 loop reads CATDEGGRTDTQYF. CDR3 in DNA: TGTGCCACCGACGAGGGGGGCCGCACAGATACGCAGTATTTT.

CDR3 region: CASSQSFAYEQYF. The CDR3 nucleotides are TGTGCCAGCAGCCAATCTTTCGCCTACGAGCAGTACTTC. The chain uses TRBV16 and TRBJ2-7; D gene uncertain. Per the germline V gene, CDR1 is KGHSY and CDR2 is FQNENV. V was trimmed by 0 bases and J by 2 bases, leaving 5 bases between them. The CDR3 is 13 amino acids.

This clone has only a few counts. The chain is built from TRBV5-3 and TRBJ1-5, with no clear D. TRBV5-3 is an open reading frame, and its role is uncertain. V dropped 4 bases and J dropped 1 base, with 12 bases sitting between them. The CDR3 has 15 residues. CDR3 residues: CARSPAGPSNQPQHF. DNA of the CDR3: TGTGCCAGAAGCCCGGCGGGTCCGAGCAATCAGCCCCAGCATTTT.

In nucleotides, the CDR3 is TGTGCCAGCAGCTCAAGGCAGGGGGTTGGCTACACCTTC. Translating it yields CASSSRQGVGYTF. The chain couples TRBV7-9 to TRBJ1-2; 7 nucleotides match TRBD1. CDR1 is SEHNR and CDR2 is FQNEAQ in the germline V gene (reference sequence). The CDR3 is made up of 13 amino acids. V lost 4 bases, J lost 7 bases, and 6 bases stayed unmatched.

The rearrangement links TRBV7-2 to TRBJ2-3, with D hard to call. The CDR3 is 15 amino acids. Trimming stripped 4 bases from V and 1 base from J, with 12 bases between. Germline values: CDR1 SGHTA, CDR2 FQGNSA. DNA for the CDR3: TGTGCCAGCAGCTATACACGGGCCCGCACAGATACGCAGTATTTT. Amino acids: CASSYTRARTDTQYF.

This CDR3 is CASSEPPDRVAGYTF. Here the CDR3 DNA reads TGTGCCAGCAGTGAACCACCCGACAGGGTTGCTGGCTACACCTTC. This rearrangement joins TRBV2 to TRBJ1-2; 7 bases are a match to TRBD1. Germline loops: CDR1 SNHLY, CDR2 FYNNEI. This CDR3 region has 15 residues. Losses at the gene ends were 2 bases for V and 7 bases for J; bases not matched to a gene: 10.